This TCR beta chain was sequenced in a study of blood T cell repertoires in COVID-19. Looking at the study overall: The origin of the acute and convalescent COVID-19 samples was the United States, Italy and Spain. In each case, the material was cDNA or gDNA derived from T cells, B-cell-depleted T cells, or PBMCs.

Patients from Seattle were sampled longitudinally, starting during active infection. Per the germline V gene, CDR1 is SGHRS and CDR2 is YFSETQ. Trimming at V came to 4 bases and at J to 0 bases, leaving 8 bases not matched to a gene. There are 17 residues in the CDR3. Authors' analysis steps: Scientists estimated how many nucleated cells there were by amplifying reference gene primers. Sequenced by immunoSEQ multiplex PCR; TCRdb stores in-frame clones only, minus some. For V, J and clone size, that table is used; D and trimming come from the DNA. The table records about 200,000 clones, approximately 81% of them present only once.

The sample comprised peripheral blood. The V and J genes are TRBV5-1 and TRBJ2-1; 9 bases line up with TRBD2. The receptor comes from a person aged 70 to 80 with COVID-19, enrolled during active disease. The CDR3 spells CASSPTRSGSSYNEQFF. DNA of the CDR3: TGCGCCAGCAGCCCCACCCGTAGCGGGAGCTCCTACAATGAGCAGTTCTTC.